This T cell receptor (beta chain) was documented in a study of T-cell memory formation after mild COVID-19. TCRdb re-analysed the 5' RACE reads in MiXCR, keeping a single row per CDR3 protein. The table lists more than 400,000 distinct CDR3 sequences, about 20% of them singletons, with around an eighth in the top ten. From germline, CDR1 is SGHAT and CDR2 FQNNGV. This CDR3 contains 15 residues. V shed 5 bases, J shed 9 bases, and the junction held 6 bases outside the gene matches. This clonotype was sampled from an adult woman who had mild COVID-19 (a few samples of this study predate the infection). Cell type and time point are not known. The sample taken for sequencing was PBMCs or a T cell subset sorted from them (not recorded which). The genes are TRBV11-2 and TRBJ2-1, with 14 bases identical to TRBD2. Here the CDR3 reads CASSLTSGGAPEQFF. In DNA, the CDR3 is TGTGCCAGCAGCCTGACTAGCGGGGGGGCCCCTGAGCAGTTCTTC.